The next 18 T cell receptor beta chains were all read from a single sample in a study of OX40 agonist ivuxolimab in advanced cancers. Data came from immunoSEQ multiplex PCR; TCRdb stores just in-frame clones and leaves some out. Of about 94,000 clones listed, roughly 84% were seen once; the top ten hold approximately 0.29%. The material sequenced was CD4+ or CD8+ T cells sorted from blood, taken in a trial of the OX40 agonist ivuxolimab. The receptors derive from an adult with an advanced solid tumor such as melanoma, head and neck, liver or kidney cancer.

The J gene is TRBJ1-3, the V gene TRBV5-1, with a weak D call TRBD1 (5 bases). Per germline, CDR1 SGHRS and CDR2 YFSETQ. CDR3 length: 15 residues. V lost 4 bases, J lost 1 base, and 12 bases lay in between. The CDR3 DNA reads TGCGCCAGCAGCCCCCGGGGGGAATCTGGAAACACCATATATTTT. Translating gives CASSPRGESGNTIYF.

The CDR3 bases are TGTGCCAGTAGTATTGCAGGGAGCTCTGGAAACACCATATATTTT. The encoded protein is CASSIAGSSGNTIYF. The V gene is TRBV19, the J gene TRBJ1-3; D is perhaps TRBD1 (5 bases). The V gene lost 3 bases and the J gene lost 0 bases, with 9 bases spanning the gap. The CDR3 totals 15 residues. Germline V gene data show CDR1 as LNHDA and CDR2 as SQIVND (reference sequence).

This clone was seen just once. The CDR3 DNA reads as TGTGCCAGCAGCTTAGAGGGGACGAGAATAAGCGAGCAGTACTTC. Residues: CASSLEGTRISEQYF. This chain connects TRBV7-2 to TRBJ2-7; either TRBD1 or TRBD2 may supply D (5 bases each). V lost 1 base to trimming and J lost 6 bases, with 16 bases between them. The CDR3 spans 15 residues. Germline CDR1 and CDR2: SGHTA and FQGNSA. Full variable domain (outside the CDR3, taken from reference TRBV7-2 and TRBJ2-7): GAGVSQSPSNKVTEKGKDVELRCDPISGHTALYWYRQSLGQGLEFLIYFQGNSAPDKSGLPSDRFSAERTGGSVSTLTIQRTQQEDSAVYLCASSLEGTRISEQYFGPGTRLTVT.

In this sample, this clone turned up once. This chain uses TRBV4-1 with TRBJ1-2; no definite D call. Trimming cost V 0 bases and J 8 bases, with 13 bases left between them. Germline V CDR1 and CDR2: MGHRA, YSYEKL. This CDR3 contains 14 residues. In nucleotides, the CDR3 is TGCGCCAGCAGCCAAGATCGCGGGTTCGGCGGCTACACCTTC. Translated, it gives CASSQDRGFGGYTF.

The chain carries TRBV6-5 and TRBJ1-2; 9 bases align to TRBD1. The CDR3 runs to 15 residues. V lost 7 bases to trimming and J lost 8 bases; unmatched junction nucleotides: 14. Germline-derived CDR1 and CDR2 are MNHEY and SVGAGI. The DNA for the CDR3 is TGTGCCAGCAATCGACCGGGACAGGGAATGAACGGCTACACCTTC. It translates to CASNRPGQGMNGYTF.

The chain joins TRBV18 to TRBJ1-1; D is uncertain. Germline V lookup: CDR1 KGHSH, CDR2 LQKENI. This CDR3 has 14 amino acids. V was pared by 3 bases and J by 7 bases, with 15 bases between. The DNA of the CDR3 is TGTGCCAGCTCACCCCCTGGACGATCCCTTGAAGCTTTCTTT. Protein: CASSPPGRSLEAFF.

The chain uses TRBV9 and TRBJ2-7; D is unclear. The CDR3 extends over 17 amino acids. The V gene's germline CDR1 is SGDLS and CDR2 YYNGEE. Between the trimmed V and J ends, which lost 3 bases and 0 bases, there was a span of 19 bases. DNA for the CDR3: TGTGCCAGCAGCGATGACCCCATGGCAAGAGTCTCCTACGAGCAGTACTTC. Amino acids: CASSDDPMARVSYEQYF.

CDR3 in DNA: TGTGCCAGCAGTGTAGGACGGGCCAAAAACATTCAGTACTTC. Its protein is CASSVGRAKNIQYF. The chain joins TRBV6-5 to TRBJ2-4; D remains unclear. This CDR3 spans 14 amino acids. CDR1 is MNHEY, CDR2 SVGAGI, per germline. V lost 5 bases, J lost 1 base, and 9 bases lay in between.

This rearrangement joins TRBV28 to TRBJ2-7; D possibly corresponds to TRBD1 (6 bases). Per germline, CDR1 MDHEN and CDR2 SYDVKM. V gave up 6 bases and J gave up 2 bases, with 14 bases separating them. The CDR3 runs 14 residues. CDR3 amino acids: CASRDSSKAYEQYF. CDR3 nucleotides: TGTGCCAGCAGGGACAGCTCCAAGGCCTACGAGCAGTACTTC. The full variable domain, in which reference TRBV28 and TRBJ2-7 provide the parts outside the CDR3, is DVKVTQSSRYLVKRTGEKVFLECVQDMDHENMFWYRQDPGLGLRLIYFSYDVKMKEKGDIPEGYSVSREKKERFSLILESASTNQTSMYLCASRDSSKAYEQYFGPGTRLTVT.

The chain has TRBV6-5 and TRBJ2-5; possible D gene TRBD2, 5 bases. Germline CDR1 MNHEY, CDR2 SVGAGI. The V gene lost 2 bases and the J gene lost 2 bases, with 6 bases spanning the gap. The CDR3 covers 13 residues. In DNA form, the CDR3 reads TGTGCCAGCAGTTACACGGGGCAAGAGACCCAGTACTTC. Translated: CASSYTGQETQYF.

The rearrangement joins TRBV6-6 to TRBJ2-7; the D is unclear. V was pared by 0 bases and J by 3 bases, with 12 bases between. CDR1 MNHNY and CDR2 SVGAGI come from the germline V gene (reference sequence). This CDR3 region has 15 residues. The CDR3 is CASSYSAGPNYEQYF. The CDR3 DNA reads as TGTGCCAGCAGTTACTCGGCCGGGCCGAACTACGAGCAGTACTTC.

The chain is built from TRBV4-2 and TRBJ2-1, with 9 bases aligning to TRBD2. The CDR3 runs 15 residues. Germline CDR1 reads LGHNA; CDR2 reads YNFKEQ. Losses at the gene ends were 4 bases for V and 4 bases for J; bases not matched to a gene: 5. This chain's CDR3 is CASSRRLAEYNEQFF. Written as DNA, the CDR3 is TGTGCCAGCAGCCGTCGACTAGCGGAATACAATGAGCAGTTCTTC.

J is TRBJ2-2 and V is TRBV6-5; TRBD2 is a possible D gene (6 bases). Germline CDR1 is MNHEY and CDR2 is SVGAGI. V gave up 2 bases and J gave up 5 bases, with 15 bases separating them. The CDR3 has 16 residues. CDR3 coding DNA: TGTGCCAGCAGTTACCTTCCGGCGGGGCCGACCGGGGAGCTGTTTTTT. It translates to CASSYLPAGPTGELFF.

This chain joins TRBV6-5 and TRBJ1-1; D may be TRBD1 (6 bases). V dropped 5 bases and J dropped 4 bases, with 11 bases sitting between them. This CDR3 has 13 residues. Germline CDR1 and CDR2: MNHEY and SVGAGI. CDR3 in DNA: TGTGCCAGCAGTCTTAGGACAGTCACTGAAGCTTTCTTT. This codes for CASSLRTVTEAFF.

The DNA for the CDR3 is TGTGCAAGTCGCTCGGTAGGCGGGCAGCCCCAGCATTTT. Its protein is CASRSVGGQPQHF. The chain joins TRBV12-2 to TRBJ1-5. TRBV12-2 is a recognized pseudogene. This CDR3 contains 13 residues.

The chain combines TRBV6-5 with TRBJ2-1; 10 nucleotides agree with TRBD1. Germline loops: CDR1 MNHEY, CDR2 SVGAGI. This CDR3 contains 15 residues. The J segment lost 3 bases and the V segment lost 6 bases, leaving 5 bases of the junction unmatched. The CDR3 sequence is CASREDRGIYNEQFF. CDR3 DNA sequence: TGTGCCAGCAGGGAGGACAGGGGGATCTACAATGAGCAGTTCTTC.

The rearrangement uses TRBV5-4 and TRBJ2-3, with D uncertain. This CDR3 comprises 14 residues. Germline CDR1 reads SGHNT; CDR2 reads YYREEE (reference sequence). Trimming removed 5 bases at V and 1 base at J, with 11 bases between. The CDR3 region is CASSQRARTDTQYF. CDR3 coding DNA: TGTGCCAGCAGTCAACGGGCCCGCACAGATACGCAGTATTTT.

The V and J genes are TRBV5-1 and TRBJ1-2; 8 bases agree with TRBD1. This CDR3 has 14 amino acids. The V and J ends lost 4 bases and 3 bases, in that order; junction bases with no gene match: 5. Looked up from germline, CDR1 is SGHRS and CDR2 is YFSETQ. As DNA, the CDR3 is TGCGCCAGCAGCAAACCGGACAGGGACTATGGCTACACCTTC. Its translation is CASSKPDRDYGYTF.